This TCR beta chain was sequenced during a study of T cell responses to AZD1222 COVID-19 vaccine. Regarding the study as a whole: Spike-specific TCRs gained breadth and depth after people received two AZD1222 doses.

Points on this clone: Its antigen remains unknown.

The CDR3 is 13 residues long. The V end lost 3 bases, the J end lost 4 bases, and 12 bases lay between the germline ends. Per the germline V gene, CDR1 is GTSNPN and CDR2 is SVGIG (reference sequence). Produced via immunoSEQ multiplex PCR; TCRdb's table is partial and in-frame only. Counted here are about 150,000 clones, roughly 90% occurring once; the ten biggest clones make up more than 3%. The sequence was obtained from an adult who received the AZD1222 COVID-19 vaccine. The source material was peripheral blood, sampled 28 days after the second AZD1222 dose. V gene TRBV30 combines with J gene TRBJ1-1; possibly TRBD1 for D (5 bases). The CDR3 DNA is TGTGCCTGGAGCTTCGGGGGGGTCACTGAAGCTTTCTTT. Residues: CAWSFGGVTEAFF.